This T cell receptor beta chain was found in a study of metastatic and nonmetastatic thyroid tumors. All patients were treatment-naive before thyroid surgery. In the study's own analysis: Construction of a distant-metastasis classifier for papillary thyroid cancer relied on CDR3 differences across clinicopathological groups. TCRdb re-analyzed the PCR reads using MiXCR. The V and J calls reflect TCRdb's pipeline rather than the authors' work. The table has around 19,000 clones, 34% seen once. The V gene end was trimmed by 5 bases and the J gene end by 3 bases; junction bases not matched to a gene: 3. Germline CDR1 LNHDA, CDR2 SQIVND (reference sequence). CDR3 size: 13 residues.

Sequenced input: tumor tissue. The receptor's source is a male donor with papillary thyroid cancer or a benign thyroid nodule (not recorded which). Some clones in this sample may be carry-over from other donors' samples. The chain employs TRBV19 and TRBJ1-2; 7 bases align to TRBD1. The CDR3 protein is CASSAGTDYGYTF. The CDR3 nucleotides are TGTGCCAGTAGTGCCGGGACAGACTATGGCTACACCTTC.